This TCR beta chain is drawn from a study of blood T cell repertoires in COVID-19. Study-wide background: Nucleic acid was either cDNA or gDNA, and it came from T cells, B-cell-depleted T cells, or PBMCs.

Only in-frame clones appear in the TCRdb table, and some are missing; sequencing was by immunoSEQ multiplex PCR. Among approximately 490,000 clones listed, approximately 91% were seen once. Germline loops: CDR1 LNHNV, CDR2 YYDKDF (reference sequence). There are 14 residues in the CDR3. Trimming took off 5 bases at V and 0 bases at J, with 8 bases between the two ends. V gene TRBV15 combines with J gene TRBJ1-3; no firm D call. Material: PBMCs or T cells enriched from blood (not recorded which). The receptor was derived from a woman aged 55-69 years who had recovered from COVID-19. The CDR3 reads CATSGGSSGNTIYF. The CDR3 coding sequence is TGTGCCACCAGCGGAGGGAGCTCTGGAAACACCATATATTTT.